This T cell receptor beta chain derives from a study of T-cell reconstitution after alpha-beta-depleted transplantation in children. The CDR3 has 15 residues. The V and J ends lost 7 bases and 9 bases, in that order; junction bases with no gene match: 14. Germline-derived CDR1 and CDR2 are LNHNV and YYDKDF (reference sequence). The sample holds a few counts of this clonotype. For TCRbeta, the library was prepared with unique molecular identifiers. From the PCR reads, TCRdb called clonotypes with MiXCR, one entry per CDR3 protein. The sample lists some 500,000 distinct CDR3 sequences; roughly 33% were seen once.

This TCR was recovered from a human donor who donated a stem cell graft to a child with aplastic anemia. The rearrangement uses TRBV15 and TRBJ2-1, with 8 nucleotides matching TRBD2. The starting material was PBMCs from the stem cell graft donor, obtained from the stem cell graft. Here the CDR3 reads CATNSGLGLRSEQFF. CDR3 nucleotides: TGTGCCACCAACTCGGGACTAGGCCTTAGAAGTGAGCAGTTCTTC.